These T cell receptor beta chains were read from a single sample in a study of cytomegalovirus exposure and HLA in healthy donors. Data came from immunoSEQ multiplex PCR; TCRdb stores just in-frame clones and leaves some out. The sample consists of under 200,000 clones, just under 90% of them appearing once. The sequencing input was PBMCs. The receptors were sampled from a young woman in good health and CMV-seropositive. The CDR3 runs from the conserved cysteine through the conserved F or W. Fields, in order: V gene, D gene, clone size, J gene, CDR3 DNA, CDR3 protein. D genes are given only for firm matches. Size is stated for part of the rows, as once, few or many counts, or as a class when the clone is expanded.

V: TRBV6-5
D: -
size: -
J: TRBJ1-1
DNA: TGTGCCAGCAGTTACTCGAACGGGAACACTGAAGCTTTCTTT
CDR3: CASSYSNGNTEAFF

V: TRBV5-1
D: -
size: once
J: TRBJ2-7
DNA: TGCGCCAGCAGACGAGGAGACTACGAGCAGTACTTC
CDR3: CASRRGDYEQYF

V: TRBV29-1
D: TRBD1
size: -
J: TRBJ1-2
DNA: TGCAGCGTTGACCACGGGACAGGGGGTTGGCGTGGCTACACCTTC
CDR3: CSVDHGTGGWRGYTF

V: TRBV6-5
D: TRBD2
size: -
J: TRBJ2-7
DNA: TGTGCCAGCAGTCGGACTAGCGGATACGAGCAGTACTTC
CDR3: CASSRTSGYEQYF

V: TRBV19
D: TRBD2
size: -
J: TRBJ2-5
DNA: TGTGCCAGTAGTATTCTCGTCGGACTAGCGGGAGGCCGAGGTTGGTGGGAGACCCAGTACTTC
CDR3: CASSILVGLAGGRGWWETQYF

V: TRBV25-1
D: -
size: -
J: TRBJ2-2
DNA: TGTGCCAGCAGTGAATCCCGGACTGTCACCGGGGAGCTGTTTTTT
CDR3: CASSESRTVTGELFF

V: TRBV2
D: TRBD1
size: -
J: TRBJ1-1
DNA: TGTGCCAGCAGGGTAGGGGGGGACAGGGCGAACACTGAAGCTTTCTTT
CDR3: CASRVGGDRANTEAFF

V: TRBV28
D: TRBD2
size: -
J: TRBJ2-7
DNA: TGTGCCAGCAGCCCCCTCAGTCTAGCGGGAGGGGGGGACTACGAGCAGTACTTC
CDR3: CASSPLSLAGGGDYEQYF

V: TRBV7-8
D: -
size: -
J: TRBJ1-1
DNA: TGTGCCAGCAGCTTAGGGGGGGGTGAAGCTTTCTTT
CDR3: CASSLGGGEAFF

V: TRBV2
D: -
size: -
J: TRBJ2-3
DNA: TGTGCCAGCAGTGAAGCTCCTAGCCCCCCAGATACGCAGTATTTT
CDR3: CASSEAPSPPDTQYF

V: TRBV28
D: -
size: -
J: TRBJ2-7
DNA: TGTGCCAGCAGTTTACCAGGGGACGAGCAGTACTTC
CDR3: CASSLPGDEQYF

V: TRBV11-2
D: -
size: once
J: TRBJ2-5
DNA: TGTGCCAGCAGCTTAAACAGGGAGGGAAAAGAGACCCAGTACTTC
CDR3: CASSLNREGKETQYF

V: TRBV7-6
D: -
size: -
J: TRBJ2-2
DNA: TGTGCCAGCAGCTTAGAGGCGGCCTCCTCCTCCGTGAAGCTGTTTTTT
CDR3: CASSLEAASSSVKLFF

V: TRBV5-1
D: -
size: -
J: TRBJ2-1
DNA: TGCGCCAGCAGCTTGATGGCGGGGTCCTACAATGAGCAGTTCTTC
CDR3: CASSLMAGSYNEQFF

V: TRBV2
D: -
size: -
J: TRBJ2-7
DNA: TGTGCCAGCAGTGAAAGGGGACTTTTGGTAAAGCAGTACTTC
CDR3: CASSERGLLVKQYF

V: TRBV29-1
D: -
size: -
J: TRBJ2-3
DNA: TGCAGCGCCCGAGGGATAGGCACAGATACGCAGTATTTT
CDR3: CSARGIGTDTQYF

V: TRBV28
D: TRBD2
size: -
J: TRBJ2-5
DNA: TGTGCCAGCAGTCCAATTAGCGGGAGAGGCGGGGAGACCCAGTACTTC
CDR3: CASSPISGRGGETQYF

V: TRBV2
D: -
size: -
J: TRBJ2-1
DNA: TGTGCCAGCAGTGTTCTCTACAATGAGCAGTTCTTC
CDR3: CASSVLYNEQFF

V: TRBV30
D: -
size: -
J: TRBJ2-7
DNA: TGTGCCTGGAGTGTATTTCCGGGAGACGAGCAGTACTTC
CDR3: CAWSVFPGDEQYF

V: TRBV7-2
D: -
size: once
J: TRBJ1-5
DNA: TGTGCCAGCAGCCCGAGTCATATCCAGCCCCAGCATTTT
CDR3: CASSPSHIQPQHF

V: TRBV5-4
D: TRBD1
size: -
J: TRBJ2-3
DNA: TGTGCCAGCAGCTCCTCTATACAGGGGCTCACAGATACGCAGTATTTT
CDR3: CASSSSIQGLTDTQYF

V: TRBV6-1
D: TRBD2
size: -
J: TRBJ2-1
DNA: TGTGCCAGCAGTTCTAGCGGGTCCTTTACTGAGCAGTTCTTC
CDR3: CASSSSGSFTEQFF

V: TRBV28
D: -
size: -
J: TRBJ1-1
DNA: TGTGCCAGCAGAATGTCCGGGTCCACTGAAGCTTTCTTT
CDR3: CASRMSGSTEAFF

V: TRBV4-1
D: -
size: -
J: TRBJ2-2
DNA: TGCGCCAGCAACTTTCAATCCGGGGAGCTGTTTTTT
CDR3: CASNFQSGELFF